What follows describes a single TCR beta chain. Sequenced by immunoSEQ multiplex PCR; TCRdb stores in-frame clones only, minus some. The data hold a few hundred thousand clones, with around four fifths observed a single time. These data belong to a study of blood T cell repertoires in COVID-19. Study context: Specimens from acute and convalescent COVID-19 originated in the United States, Italy and Spain.

Specimen: peripheral blood. This receptor was taken from an elderly woman with COVID-19, enrolled during active disease.

In nucleotides, the CDR3 is TGTGCCAGCTCACCAAATTTAGCGACTAAGAACACTGAAGCTTTCTTT. It specifies CASSPNLATKNTEAFF. This chain links TRBV18 with TRBJ1-1; D remains unclear. Trimming left V 2 bases short and J 1 base short, with 14 bases between. The CDR3 loop spans 16 amino acids. Per germline, CDR1 KGHSH and CDR2 LQKENI.